Presented here are 21 T cell receptor beta chains from one specimen sequenced in a study of T cell repertoires in cytomegalovirus infection. Their recognized antigens are unknown. MiXCR, run by TCRdb on the reads, gives a single entry per CDR3 protein. The table shows about 700,000 distinct CDR3 sequences, with around 30% occurring only once. This specimen was cultured PBMCs, taken from culture after CMV antigen stimulation. All receptors derive from a human donor in good health (CMV status not recorded). Some clones in this sample may be carry-over from other donors' samples.

This clonotype was recorded a few times. V gene TRBV20-1 combines with J gene TRBJ2-1; possibly TRBD2 for D (7 bases). The CDR3 has 12 amino acids. Germline V lookup: CDR1 DFQATT, CDR2 SNEGSKA (reference sequence). The ends were cut back, 5 bases at V and 8 bases at J, with 13 bases in the middle. The CDR3 sequence: CSAGRGGDEQFF. The CDR3 region has the DNA TGCAGTGCTGGAAGAGGGGGGGATGAGCAGTTCTTC.

This clonotype was counted at least ten times. This chain joins TRBV7-9 and TRBJ2-1; the match to TRBD1 covers 10 bases. Germline loops: CDR1 SEHNR, CDR2 FQNEAQ (reference sequence). CDR3 length: 15 amino acids. The trim removed 6 bases at V and 4 bases at J, leaving 6 bases unmatched. CDR3 in DNA: TGTGCCAGCAGTACCGGGACAGGGGCTTACAATGAGCAGTTCTTC. It yields the protein CASSTGTGAYNEQFF.

This clonotype appeared many times. The chain is built from TRBV7-2 and TRBJ2-5; a possible D gene is TRBD2 (5 bases). The germline V gene has CDR1 SGHTA and CDR2 FQGNSA. The CDR3 loop spans 13 amino acids. Trimming pared 5 bases from V and 5 bases from J, leaving 12 bases between. The CDR3 loop reads CASSPNRGETQYF. CDR3 in DNA: TGTGCCAGCAGCCCAAACCGCGGGGAGACCCAGTACTTC.

This clonotype was counted once. This chain uses TRBV6-2 or TRBV6-3 with TRBJ2-1, with D unresolved. Germline lookup yields CDR1 MNHEY and CDR2 SVGEGT. This CDR3 region has 16 residues. With 2 bases removed from V and 5 bases from J, the gap between germline ends came to 16 bases. CDR3 in DNA: TGTGCCAGCAGTTACCTGACTCTTCCCACCAACAATGAGCAGTTCTTC. Amino acid sequence: CASSYLTLPTNNEQFF.

This clonotype was detected ten times or more. V gene TRBV7-2 combines with J gene TRBJ1-2, with 7 bases that match TRBD1. J was trimmed by 4 bases and V by 4 bases; bases with no gene match: 9. Germline assignment: CDR1 SGHTA and CDR2 FQGNSA. The length of the CDR3 is 15 residues. CDR3 loop: CASSSDREGFYGYTF. The CDR3 nucleotides are TGTGCCAGCAGCTCAGACAGGGAAGGGTTCTATGGCTACACCTTC.

This clonotype was counted a few times. This chain links TRBV7-2 with TRBJ2-3; D is unresolved. This CDR3 comprises 12 residues. CDR1 is SGHTA, CDR2 FQGNSA, per germline. The germline V and J ends were trimmed by 5 bases and 5 bases, with 8 bases remaining between them. CDR3 protein: CASSGRVDTQYF. Written as DNA, the CDR3 is TGTGCCAGCAGCGGAAGGGTAGATACGCAGTATTTT.

This clonotype was observed a few times. The chain combines TRBV7-9 with TRBJ2-1; 10 bases are a match to TRBD2. Unmatched junction bases numbered 12, after V lost 1 base and J lost 12 bases. The CDR3 has 16 residues. Germline-derived CDR1 and CDR2 are SEHNR and FQNEAQ (reference sequence). CDR3 in amino acids: CASSLVESSGRRGQFF. CDR3 sequence (DNA): TGTGCCAGCAGCTTAGTGGAGTCTAGCGGGAGACGCGGGCAGTTCTTC.

The J gene is TRBJ1-1, the V gene TRBV19; TRBD1 aligns across 7 bases. Germline V gene sequence: CDR1 LNHDA, CDR2 SQIVND (reference sequence). The trim removed 3 bases at V and 1 base at J, leaving 2 bases unmatched. The CDR3 covers 14 residues. The CDR3 sequence is CASSIAGGNTEAFF. CDR3 nucleotides: TGTGCCAGTAGTATCGCAGGGGGGAACACTGAAGCTTTCTTT.

The V gene is TRBV10-3, the J gene TRBJ2-1; possible D gene TRBD2, 6 bases. This CDR3 region has 15 residues. Trimming stripped 4 bases from V and 5 bases from J, with 15 bases between. CDR1 and CDR2 (germline): ENHRY, SYGVKD. This CDR3 reads CAISAGVHRNNEQFF. The CDR3 bases are TGTGCCATCAGTGCGGGGGTACATAGAAACAATGAGCAGTTCTTC.

The gene calls are TRBV25-1 and TRBJ1-4; D ambiguous. V was clipped by 3 bases and J by 0 bases, with 11 bases between them. The CDR3 spans 16 residues. In germline, CDR1 is MGHDK, CDR2 SYGVNS. The CDR3 sequence: CASSERESATNEKLFF. CDR3 DNA: TGTGCCAGCAGTGAGAGAGAAAGTGCAACTAATGAAAAACTGTTTTTT.

This clonotype was found a few times. The gene calls are TRBV6-2 or TRBV6-3 and TRBJ1-5; TRBD1 matches 10 bases. Germline values: CDR1 MNHEY, CDR2 SVGEGT. Trimming took 8 bases from V and 6 from J; bases not matched to a gene: 16. The CDR3 consists of 17 residues. The CDR3 DNA follows: TGTGCCAGCTGCCCGGGTCCTACAGGACAGGGGGGTCAGCCCCAGCATTTT. Its translation is CASCPGPTGQGGQPQHF.

This clonotype appeared once. The rearrangement joins TRBV2 to TRBJ1-5, with D possibly being TRBD1 (6 bases). Germline CDR1 SNHLY, CDR2 FYNNEI. Trimming took 0 bases from V and 9 from J, leaving 24 bases between them. The CDR3 consists of 18 residues. The CDR3 here is CASSEASGGARIAVPQHF. CDR3 DNA sequence: TGTGCCAGCAGTGAAGCGAGTGGGGGGGCTAGGATAGCGGTGCCCCAGCATTTT.

This clonotype appeared a few times. The chain couples TRBV27 to TRBJ1-6; TRBD1 might be the D (5 bases). The germline V gene has CDR1 MNHEY and CDR2 SMNVEV (reference sequence). V lost 2 bases, J lost 7 bases, and 12 bases lay in between. This CDR3 comprises 15 residues. This chain's CDR3 is CASSLTGTINSPLHF. CDR3 coding DNA: TGTGCCAGCAGTTTAACCGGGACCATCAATTCACCCCTCCACTTT.

This chain uses TRBV6-1 with TRBJ1-2; D is uncertain. Germline CDR1 reads MNHNS; CDR2 reads SASEGT. The length of the CDR3 is 13 residues. V lost 7 bases and J lost 4, with 13 bases in between. The CDR3 nucleotides are TGTGCCAGCACCCCTTCGGCGGGCTATGGCTACACCTTC. Amino acids: CASTPSAGYGYTF.

This clonotype was picked up a small number of times. The V call is TRBV18, the J call TRBJ1-1; D call uncertain. Germline V gives CDR1 KGHSH, CDR2 LQKENI. V was cut by 3 bases and J by 0 bases, with 8 bases left in between. This CDR3 is 14 amino acids long. The CDR3 reads CASSPKQLNTEAFF. The CDR3 bases are TGTGCCAGCTCACCGAAGCAATTGAACACTGAAGCTTTCTTT.

This clonotype was recorded at least ten times. This chain links TRBV7-2 with TRBJ2-7, with 10 bases identical to TRBD2. The CDR3 runs to 16 residues. The germline V gene encodes CDR1 SGHTA and CDR2 FQGNSA. V shed 8 bases, J shed 4 bases, and the junction held 14 bases outside the gene matches. CDR3 protein: CASRVHLLAGPYEQYF. The CDR3 region has the DNA TGTGCCAGCCGTGTCCATCTACTAGCGGGACCGTACGAGCAGTACTTC.

Only a few counts were recorded for this clonotype. The chain recombines TRBV7-8 with TRBJ2-5; tentatively, D is TRBD1 (6 bases). The CDR3 spans 14 residues. V was pared by 5 bases and J by 3 bases, with 13 bases between. Germline-derived CDR1 and CDR2 are SGHVS and FQNEAQ. This CDR3 reads CASSKNRVKETQYF. The CDR3 nucleotides read TGTGCCAGCAGCAAGAACAGGGTAAAAGAGACCCAGTACTTC.

This clonotype was seen more than once but under ten times. V usage is TRBV7-6 and J usage is TRBJ2-1, with a tentative D call TRBD2 (6 bases). V lost 5 bases to trimming and J lost 6 bases, with 17 bases between them. From germline, CDR1 is SGHVS and CDR2 FNYEAQ. There are 15 residues in the CDR3. Here the CDR3 reads CASSRGAPRGNEQFF. The CDR3 coding sequence is TGTGCCAGCAGCCGAGGGGCGCCGCGGGGCAATGAGCAGTTCTTC. The variable domain in full, completed from reference TRBV7-6 and TRBJ2-1, reads GAGVSQSPRYKVTKRGQDVALRCDPISGHVSLYWYRQALGQGPEFLTYFNYEAQQDKSGLPNDRFSAERPEGSISTLTIQRTEQRDSAMYRCASSRGAPRGNEQFFGPGTRLTVL.

This clonotype occurred a few times. The chain recombines TRBV7-6 with TRBJ2-1, with D unresolved. The germline V gene has CDR1 SGHVS and CDR2 FNYEAQ. Trimming pared 3 bases from V and 8 bases from J, leaving 11 bases between. The CDR3 contains 13 residues. CDR3 residues: CASSFPPVDEQFF. In nucleotides, the CDR3 is TGTGCCAGCAGCTTCCCCCCCGTGGATGAGCAGTTCTTC. The whole variable domain, remainder taken from reference TRBV7-6 and TRBJ2-1, is GAGVSQSPRYKVTKRGQDVALRCDPISGHVSLYWYRQALGQGPEFLTYFNYEAQQDKSGLPNDRFSAERPEGSISTLTIQRTEQRDSAMYRCASSFPPVDEQFFGPGTRLTVL.

This sequence joins TRBV7-2 and TRBJ1-3, with 8 positions matching TRBD1. V lost 4 bases and J lost 2; bases outside the gene matches: 10. Germline V gene data show CDR1 as SGHTA and CDR2 as FQGNSA. This CDR3 has 17 amino acids. This CDR3 reads CASSSTPGGLAGNTIYF. In DNA form, the CDR3 reads TGTGCCAGCAGCTCCACTCCAGGGGGCTTGGCTGGAAACACCATATATTTT.

V gene TRBV27 combines with J gene TRBJ2-4; 10 nucleotides match TRBD2. Germline trimming cut 6 bases from V and 3 bases from J; bases unmatched to any gene: 5. The length of the CDR3 is 15 residues. CDR1 is MNHEY and CDR2 is SMNVEV in the germline V gene (reference sequence). The CDR3 nucleotides are TGTGCCAGCAGCGCAGCGGGGGGGTACAAAAACATTCAGTACTTC. Residues: CASSAAGGYKNIQYF.